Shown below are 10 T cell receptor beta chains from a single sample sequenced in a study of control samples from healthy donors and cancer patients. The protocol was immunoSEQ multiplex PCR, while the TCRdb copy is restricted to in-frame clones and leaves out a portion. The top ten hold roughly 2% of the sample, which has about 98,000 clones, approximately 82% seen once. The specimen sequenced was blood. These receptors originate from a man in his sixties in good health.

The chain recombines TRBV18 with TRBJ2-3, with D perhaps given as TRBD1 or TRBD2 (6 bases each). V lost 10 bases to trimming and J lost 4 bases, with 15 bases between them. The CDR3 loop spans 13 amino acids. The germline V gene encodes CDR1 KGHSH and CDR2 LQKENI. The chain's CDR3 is CANTRGGPDTQYF. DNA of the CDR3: TGTGCCAACACGCGAGGGGGGCCAGATACGCAGTATTTT.

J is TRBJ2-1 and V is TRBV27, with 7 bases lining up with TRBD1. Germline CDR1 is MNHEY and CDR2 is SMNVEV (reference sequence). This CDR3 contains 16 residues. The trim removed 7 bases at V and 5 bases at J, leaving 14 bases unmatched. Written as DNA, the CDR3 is TGTGCCAGCACCCTCAGACAGGGAATGAGTAACAATGAGCAGTTCTTC. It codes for CASTLRQGMSNNEQFF.

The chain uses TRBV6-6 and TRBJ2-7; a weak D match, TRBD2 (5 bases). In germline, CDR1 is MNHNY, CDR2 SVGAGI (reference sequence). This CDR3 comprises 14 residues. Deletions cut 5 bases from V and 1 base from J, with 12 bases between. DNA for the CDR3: TGTGCCAGCAGTCGACTCGGGGAATCCTACGAGCAGTACTTC. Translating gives CASSRLGESYEQYF.

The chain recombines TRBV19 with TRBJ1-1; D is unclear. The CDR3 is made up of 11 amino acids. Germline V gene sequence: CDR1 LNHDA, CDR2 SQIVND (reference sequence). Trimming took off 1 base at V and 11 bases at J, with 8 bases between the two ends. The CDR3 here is CASSIAFEAFF. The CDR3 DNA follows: TGTGCCAGTAGTATAGCGTTTGAGGCTTTCTTT. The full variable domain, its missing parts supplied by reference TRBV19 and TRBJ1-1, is DGGITQSPKYLFRKEGQNVTLSCEQNLNHDAMYWYRQDPGQGLRLIYYSQIVNDFQKGDIAEGYSVSREKKESFPLTVTSAQKNPTAFYLCASSIAFEAFFGQGTRLTVV.

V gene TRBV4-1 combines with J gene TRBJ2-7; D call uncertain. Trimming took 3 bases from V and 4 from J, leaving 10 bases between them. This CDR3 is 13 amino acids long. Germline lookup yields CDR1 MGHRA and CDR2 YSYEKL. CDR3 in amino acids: CASSQTASYEQYF. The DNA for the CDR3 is TGCGCCAGCAGCCAGACGGCCAGTTACGAGCAGTACTTC.

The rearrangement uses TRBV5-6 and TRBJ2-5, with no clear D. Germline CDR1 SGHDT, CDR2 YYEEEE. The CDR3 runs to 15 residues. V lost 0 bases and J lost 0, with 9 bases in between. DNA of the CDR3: TGTGCCAGCAGCTTGGTAATAGCAAACCAAGAGACCCAGTACTTC. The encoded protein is CASSLVIANQETQYF.

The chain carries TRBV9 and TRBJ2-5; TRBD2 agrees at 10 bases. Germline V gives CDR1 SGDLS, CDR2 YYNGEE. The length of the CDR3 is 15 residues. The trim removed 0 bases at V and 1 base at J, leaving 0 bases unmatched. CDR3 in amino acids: CASSVERGGQETQYF. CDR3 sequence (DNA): TGTGCCAGCAGCGTAGAGCGGGGGGGCCAAGAGACCCAGTACTTC.

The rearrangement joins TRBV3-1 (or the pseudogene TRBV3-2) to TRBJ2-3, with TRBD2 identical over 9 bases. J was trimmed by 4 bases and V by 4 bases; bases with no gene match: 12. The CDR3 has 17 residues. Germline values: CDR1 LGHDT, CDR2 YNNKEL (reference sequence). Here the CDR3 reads CASSPGVSGRLADTQYF. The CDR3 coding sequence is TGTGCCAGCAGCCCGGGGGTGAGCGGGAGGTTAGCAGATACGCAGTATTTT.

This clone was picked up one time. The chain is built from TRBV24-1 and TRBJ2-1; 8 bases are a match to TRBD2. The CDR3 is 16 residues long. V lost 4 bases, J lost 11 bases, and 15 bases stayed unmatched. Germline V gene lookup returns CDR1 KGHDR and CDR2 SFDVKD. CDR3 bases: TGTGCCACCAGTGACCCATTCTCGGTCCCGGGGGGGAAGCAGTTCTTC. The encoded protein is CATSDPFSVPGGKQFF.

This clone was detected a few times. CDR3 loop: CASSEGSAGVWQPQHF. CDR3 in DNA: TGTGCCAGCAGTGAAGGGTCGGCAGGGGTTTGGCAGCCCCAGCATTTT. The V and J genes are TRBV6-1 and TRBJ1-5, with D perhaps TRBD1 (6 bases). Trimming shortened V by 1 base and J by 7 bases, and 17 bases separated the two germline ends. Germline lookup yields CDR1 MNHNS and CDR2 SASEGT. The CDR3 spans 16 residues.